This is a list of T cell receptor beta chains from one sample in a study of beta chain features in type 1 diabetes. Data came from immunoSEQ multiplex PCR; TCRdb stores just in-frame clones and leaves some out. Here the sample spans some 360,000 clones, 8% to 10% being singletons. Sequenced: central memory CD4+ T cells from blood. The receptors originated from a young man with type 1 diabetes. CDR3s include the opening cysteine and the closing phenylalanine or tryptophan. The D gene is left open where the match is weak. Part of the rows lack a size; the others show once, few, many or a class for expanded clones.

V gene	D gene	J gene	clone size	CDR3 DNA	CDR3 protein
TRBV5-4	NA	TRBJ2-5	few	TGTGCCAGCAGCTTGAACCAAGAGACCCAGTACTTC	CASSLNQETQYF
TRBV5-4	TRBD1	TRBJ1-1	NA	TGTGCCAGCAGCGGCCCCGGGACAGGGTTCACTGAAGCTTTCTTT	CASSGPGTGFTEAFF
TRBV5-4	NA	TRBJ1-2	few	TGTGCCAGCAGCACCTCAGGAATAAGCGGCTACACCTTC	CASSTSGISGYTF
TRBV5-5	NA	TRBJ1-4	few	TGTGCCAGCAGCTTGGGAAGGATAGATGAAAAACTGTTTTTT	CASSLGRIDEKLFF
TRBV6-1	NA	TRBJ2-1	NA	TGTGCCAGCAGCCCAAGACCGCTCCCCGACAATGAGCAGTTCTTC	CASSPRPLPDNEQFF
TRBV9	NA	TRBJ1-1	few	TGTGCCAGCAGCGTAGGGGACACGATAGAGCTTGAAGCTTTCTTT	CASSVGDTIELEAFF
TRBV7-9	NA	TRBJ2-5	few	TGTGCCAGCAGCTTGTACAGCCAAGAGACCCAGTACTTC	CASSLYSQETQYF
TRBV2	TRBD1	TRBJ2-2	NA	TGTGCCAGCACTGCCGACAGGGCGGGCACCGGGGAGCTGTTTTTT	CASTADRAGTGELFF
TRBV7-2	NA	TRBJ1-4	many	TGTGCCAGCAGCTTAACAGGACCTACTAATGAAAAACTGTTTTTT	CASSLTGPTNEKLFF
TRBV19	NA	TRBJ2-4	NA	TGTGCCTCCGGCTCAGGAGGGGTGAAAAACATTCAGTACTTC	CASGSGGVKNIQYF
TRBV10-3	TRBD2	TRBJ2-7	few	TGTGCCATCAGTAGGGGACTAGCGGGGGCCTACGAGCAGTACTTC	CAISRGLAGAYEQYF
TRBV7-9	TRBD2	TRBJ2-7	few	TGTGCCAGCAGCTTACTAGCGGGAGGAAACGAGCAGTACTTC	CASSLLAGGNEQYF
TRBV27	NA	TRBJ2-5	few	TGTGCCAGCAGTTTATCCTTGAACCAAGAGACCCAGTACTTC	CASSLSLNQETQYF
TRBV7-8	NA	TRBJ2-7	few	TGTGCCAGCAGCTTTGGGGTCGTGGGGCAGTACTTC	CASSFGVVGQYF
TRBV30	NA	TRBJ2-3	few	TGTGCCTGGAGCCTAGGCTTAGATACGCAGTATTTT	CAWSLGLDTQYF
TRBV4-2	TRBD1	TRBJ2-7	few	TGTGCCAGCAGCTTAACAGGGGGTTCATACGAGCAGTACTTC	CASSLTGGSYEQYF
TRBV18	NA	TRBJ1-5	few	TGTGCCAGCTCACCGCCGGGACCCCAGCATTTT	CASSPPGPQHF
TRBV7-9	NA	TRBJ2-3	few	TGTGCCAGCAGCCAGCTGGCCAGCACAGATACGCAGTATTTT	CASSQLASTDTQYF
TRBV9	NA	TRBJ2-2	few	TGTGCCAGCAGCCCCCGATTGATAATCGCCGGGGAGCTGTTTTTT	CASSPRLIIAGELFF
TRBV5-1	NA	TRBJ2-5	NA	TGCGCCAGCAGCTTCGGTGGAGAGACCCAGTACTTC	CASSFGGETQYF
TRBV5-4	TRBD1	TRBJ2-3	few	TGTGCCAGCAGCTCCTGGACAGGGCCCTTCGGGGATACGCAGTATTTT	CASSSWTGPFGDTQYF
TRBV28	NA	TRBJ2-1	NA	TGTGCCAGTACTAGGGGGAGGGGGAATGAGCAGTTCTTC	CASTRGRGNEQFF
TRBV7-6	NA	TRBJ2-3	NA	TGTGCCAGCAGCCCTACAACAGATACGCAGTATTTT	CASSPTTDTQYF
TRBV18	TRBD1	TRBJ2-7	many	TGTGCCAGCTCGCCGCCGGGACAGTCCTTCCACGAGCAGTACTTC	CASSPPGQSFHEQYF
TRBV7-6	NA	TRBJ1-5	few	TGTGCCAGCAGCTTAGAGGTCGGGAGGAATCAGCCCCAGCATTTT	CASSLEVGRNQPQHF
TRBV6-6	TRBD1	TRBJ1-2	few	TGTGCCAGCAGTTCCCCGGACAGGGTTTATGGCTACACCTTC	CASSSPDRVYGYTF
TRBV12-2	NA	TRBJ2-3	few	TGTGCAAGTCGCTACAATCTAGCGGAGAGCACAGATACGCAGTATTTT	CASRYNLAESTDTQYF
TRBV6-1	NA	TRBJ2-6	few	TGTGCCAGCAGGTTTATGTCCGGGGCCAACGTCCTGACTTTC	CASRFMSGANVLTF
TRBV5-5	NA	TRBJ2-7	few	TGTGCCAGCAGCTTGACACTTAGGGGGGGCTCGTCCTACGAGCAGTACTTC	CASSLTLRGGSSYEQYF
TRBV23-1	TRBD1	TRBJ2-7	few	TGCGCCAGCAGTCCTCGTCGACAGGGTAGGGAGCAGTACTTC	CASSPRRQGREQYF
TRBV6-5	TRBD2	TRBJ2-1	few	TGTGCCAGCAGTTTTTCTAGCGGGAGGGCTAATAATGAGCAGTTCTTC	CASSFSSGRANNEQFF
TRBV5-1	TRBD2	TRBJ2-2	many	TGCGCCAGCAGCTTATTAGCGGGAGACGCCGGGGAGCTGTTTTTT	CASSLLAGDAGELFF
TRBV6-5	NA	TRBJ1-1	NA	TGTGCCAGCAGTTACTCCTGGGCCGAGGCGCCCCTTGAAGCTTTCTTT	CASSYSWAEAPLEAFF
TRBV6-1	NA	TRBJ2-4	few	TGTGCCACCCGGGACGAAATAAACATTCAGTACTTC	CATRDEINIQYF
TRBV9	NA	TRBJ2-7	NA	TGTGCCAGCAGCCCGGACTCGGTCGAGCAGTACTTC	CASSPDSVEQYF
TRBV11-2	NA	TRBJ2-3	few	TGTGCCAGCAGCGGTGCCCAAGATACGCAGTATTTT	CASSGAQDTQYF
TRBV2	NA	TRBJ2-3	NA	TGTGCCAGCAAAACTAGCATCTTT	CASKTSIF
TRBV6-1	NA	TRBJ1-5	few	TGTGCCAGCTATACAGAGACCGGGCAGCCCCAGCATTTT	CASYTETGQPQHF
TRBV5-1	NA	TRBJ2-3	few	TGCGCCAGCAGCTTTTTCGACAGGAGCACAGATACGCAGTATTTT	CASSFFDRSTDTQYF
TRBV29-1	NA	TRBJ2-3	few	TGCAGCGTTGAAAGCGGCGGAGATACGCAGTATTTT	CSVESGGDTQYF
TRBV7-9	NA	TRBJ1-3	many	TGTGCCAGCAGTGTATTACAGGGCTCTGGCACCATATATTTT	CASSVLQGSGTIYF
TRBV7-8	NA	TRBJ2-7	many	TGTGCCAGCAGCTTAAATGTGCGGTCTCTTTACGAGCAGTACTTC	CASSLNVRSLYEQYF
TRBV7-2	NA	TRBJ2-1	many	TGTGCCAGCAGCTTAGGAGCAAGCTCCTACAATGAGCAGTTCTTC	CASSLGASSYNEQFF
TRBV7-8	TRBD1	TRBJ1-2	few	TGTGCCAGCAGCTTAGCGAACAGGGGAATCGACTATGGCTACACCTTC	CASSLANRGIDYGYTF
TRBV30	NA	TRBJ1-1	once	TGTGCCTGGAGTCTCGGGGGGAACACTGAAGCTTTCTTT	CAWSLGGNTEAFF